These 29 T cell receptor beta chains originate from one sample sequenced in a study of blood T cell repertoires in COVID-19. Only in-frame clones appear in the TCRdb table, and some are missing; sequencing was by immunoSEQ multiplex PCR. The sample carries around 190,000 clones, more than 70% recorded once. The material sequenced was peripheral blood. Receptors originate from a man aged 18 to 29 with active or convalescent COVID-19.

This chain links TRBV5-1 with TRBJ1-2, with D possibly matching TRBD1 (5 bases). This CDR3 region has 15 residues. The germline V gene has CDR1 SGHRS and CDR2 YFSETQ. Trimming took off 4 bases at V and 0 bases at J, with 13 bases between the two ends. CDR3: CASSTDRGTNYGYTF. The CDR3 coding sequence is TGCGCCAGCAGCACGGACCGGGGGACTAACTATGGCTACACCTTC.

The rearrangement uses TRBV12-3 or TRBV12-4 and TRBJ2-1; no firm D call. The CDR3 covers 13 residues. V was trimmed by 5 bases and J by 2 bases, leaving 7 bases between them. CDR3 nucleotide sequence: TGTGCCAGCAGTAGTGGGCCCTACAATGAGCAGTTCTTC. It specifies CASSSGPYNEQFF.

The chain couples TRBV15 to TRBJ2-3; 7 bases line up with TRBD2. Trimming cost V 5 bases and J 5 bases; bases outside gene matches: 16. CDR3 length equals 17 residues. The germline CDR1 and CDR2 sequences are LNHNV and YYDKDF (reference sequence). The CDR3 loop reads CATSPTRGRGSQDTQYF. The CDR3 DNA is TGTGCCACCAGCCCCACCCGGGGGAGGGGTAGTCAAGATACGCAGTATTTT. Full variable domain (rest looked up from reference TRBV15 and TRBJ2-3): DAMVIQNPRYQVTQFGKPVTLSCSQTLNHNVMYWYQQKSSQAPKLLFHYYDKDFNNEADTPDNFQSRRPNTSFCFLDIRSPGLGDTAMYLCATSPTRGRGSQDTQYFGPGTRLTVL.

This chain uses TRBV25-1 with TRBJ1-6; 8 positions match TRBD1. CDR3 size: 17 residues. The V and J ends lost 3 bases and 7 bases, in that order; junction bases with no gene match: 11. CDR1 MGHDK and CDR2 SYGVNS come from the germline V gene. The CDR3 sequence: CASSDAFPGQANSPLHF. The CDR3 region has the DNA TGTGCCAGCAGTGATGCTTTTCCGGGACAGGCAAATTCACCCCTCCACTTT. The full variable domain, in which reference TRBV25-1 and TRBJ1-6 provide the parts outside the CDR3, is EADIYQTPRYLVIGTGKKITLECSQTMGHDKMYWYQQDPGMELHLIHYSYGVNSTEKGDLSSESTVSRIRTEHFPLTLESARPSHTSQYLCASSDAFPGQANSPLHFGNGTRLTVT.

V gene TRBV30 combines with J gene TRBJ1-5; D might be TRBD1 (5 bases). The V end lost 2 bases, the J end lost 4 bases, and 9 bases lay between the germline ends. CDR1 GTSNPN and CDR2 SVGIG come from the germline V gene (reference sequence). The CDR3 covers 13 residues. The CDR3 loop reads CAWSSQGNQPQHF. For the CDR3, the DNA is TGTGCCTGGAGTTCGCAGGGAAATCAGCCCCAGCATTTT.

This chain links TRBV5-6 with TRBJ2-1, with 12 bases identical to TRBD2. The CDR3 totals 16 residues. Germline values: CDR1 SGHDT, CDR2 YYEEEE. With 0 bases clipped from V and 6 bases from J, the junction kept 4 bases outside the gene matches. The chain's CDR3 is CASSLGLAGAFNEQFF. CDR3 DNA: TGTGCCAGCAGCTTGGGACTAGCGGGAGCCTTCAATGAGCAGTTCTTC.

This chain links TRBV7-2 with TRBJ2-1, with 8 bases that match TRBD2. Germline lookup yields CDR1 SGHTA and CDR2 FQGNSA. The CDR3 consists of 17 residues. V was pared by 3 bases and J by 0 bases, with 7 bases of the junction left unmatched. In DNA form, the CDR3 reads TGTGCCAGCAGCTTGTTCCAGGCGGGGGGCTCCTACAATGAGCAGTTCTTC. Its protein is CASSLFQAGGSYNEQFF. The full variable domain, completed using reference TRBV7-2 and TRBJ2-1, is GAGVSQSPSNKVTEKGKDVELRCDPISGHTALYWYRQSLGQGLEFLIYFQGNSAPDKSGLPSDRFSAERTGGSVSTLTIQRTQQEDSAVYLCASSLFQAGGSYNEQFFGPGTRLTVL.

The chain uses TRBV29-1 and TRBJ2-7; D is possibly TRBD1 (5 bases). The CDR3 covers 13 residues. The germline gives CDR1 SQVTM, CDR2 ANQGSEA. Between the trimmed V and J ends, which lost 4 bases and 1 base, there was a span of 11 bases. In DNA form, the CDR3 reads TGCAGCGTTGGGGGCCACAAATCCTACGAGCAGTACTTC. Amino acid sequence: CSVGGHKSYEQYF.

V and J are TRBV11-2 and TRBJ2-3; TRBD2 aligns across 12 bases. This CDR3 is 16 amino acids long. The junction had 6 bases not matched to a gene; V was cut back by 3 bases and J by 5 bases. CDR1 SGHAT and CDR2 FQNNGV come from the germline V gene. The CDR3 coding sequence is TGTGCCAGCAGCTTTACTAGCGGGGGGCATGGAGATACGCAGTATTTT. It specifies CASSFTSGGHGDTQYF.

The rearrangement joins TRBV7-6 to TRBJ1-3; 9 bases align to TRBD1. Germline CDR1 and CDR2: SGHVS and FNYEAQ. The CDR3 runs to 15 residues. After removal of 5 bases from V and 5 bases from J, the junction contained 7 bases not matched to a gene. CDR3 sequence reads: CASSPGQGVRNTIYF. The CDR3 DNA reads as TGTGCCAGCAGCCCGGGACAGGGTGTAAGAAACACCATATATTTT.

The J gene is TRBJ1-5, the V gene TRBV5-1, with 10 bases that match TRBD1. V shed 3 bases and J 7 bases; nucleotides not matched to a gene: 4. There are 14 residues in the CDR3. CDR1 is SGHRS, CDR2 YFSETQ, per germline. The CDR3 loop is CASSWGTGDQPQHF. CDR3 DNA: TGCGCCAGCAGCTGGGGGACAGGGGACCAGCCCCAGCATTTT.

The J gene is TRBJ2-1, the V gene TRBV7-9, with 12 nucleotides matching TRBD1. Trimming at V came to 2 bases and at J to 8 bases, leaving 4 bases not matched to a gene. Germline loops: CDR1 SEHNR, CDR2 FQNEAQ (reference sequence). This CDR3 spans 15 amino acids. The CDR3 nucleotides read TGTGCCAGCAGCTTAAGTGGGACAGGGGGCCATGAGCAGTTCTTC. As protein: CASSLSGTGGHEQFF.

The chain links TRBV2 to TRBJ1-5, with D unclear. Trimming left V 4 bases short and J 2 bases short, with 9 bases between. CDR3 length: 14 residues. The V gene's germline CDR1 is SNHLY and CDR2 FYNNEI. The CDR3 loop reads CASSGGNGNQPQHF. In DNA form, the CDR3 reads TGTGCCAGCAGTGGAGGGAATGGCAATCAGCCCCAGCATTTT.

This clone was detected only once. The rearrangement uses TRBV5-1 and TRBJ2-5; TRBD1 is a possible D gene (6 bases). In germline, CDR1 is SGHRS, CDR2 YFSETQ. V was cut by 4 bases and J by 5 bases, with 18 bases left in between. The length of the CDR3 is 15 residues. DNA of the CDR3: TGCGCCAGCAGCATGTTACAGGGAACGGGGGAGACCCAGTACTTC. The encoded protein is CASSMLQGTGETQYF.

V is TRBV7-2 and J is TRBJ2-7, with a tentative D call TRBD2 (5 bases). CDR1 is SGHTA and CDR2 is FQGNSA in the germline V gene. The CDR3 is 15 residues long. V lost 5 bases and J lost 0, with 14 bases in between. The chain's CDR3 is CASSPRTGSSYEQYF. The CDR3 DNA reads TGTGCCAGCAGCCCAAGGACGGGAAGCTCCTACGAGCAGTACTTC.

The rearrangement uses TRBV4-2 and TRBJ2-7; 7 bases fit TRBD2. Germline V gives CDR1 LGHNA, CDR2 YNFKEQ. This CDR3 region has 14 residues. V shed 1 base, J shed 5 bases, and the junction held 5 bases outside the gene matches. In DNA form, the CDR3 reads TGTGCCAGCAGCCAAGGCGGGAGCATCAACGAGCAGTACTTC. Amino acid sequence: CASSQGGSINEQYF.

This sequence joins TRBV19 and TRBJ1-5; D is unresolved. V lost 5 bases to trimming and J lost 5 bases, with 10 bases between them. The CDR3 extends over 13 amino acids. From germline, CDR1 is LNHDA and CDR2 SQIVND (reference sequence). This chain's CDR3 is CASSATRDQPQHF. For the CDR3, the DNA is TGTGCCAGTAGTGCGACACGAGATCAGCCCCAGCATTTT. Complete variable domain (other parts from reference TRBV19 and TRBJ1-5): DGGITQSPKYLFRKEGQNVTLSCEQNLNHDAMYWYRQDPGQGLRLIYYSQIVNDFQKGDIAEGYSVSREKKESFPLTVTSAQKNPTAFYLCASSATRDQPQHFGDGTRLSIL.

The CDR3 nucleotides are TGTGCCAGCAGTTTAGGCGGGAAGGGCTCCTACGAGCAGTACTTC. This translates into CASSLGGKGSYEQYF. The V call is TRBV27, the J call TRBJ2-7; a possible D gene is TRBD2 (6 bases). The ends were cut back, 2 bases at V and 0 bases at J, with 11 bases in the middle. This CDR3 region has 15 residues. Germline-derived CDR1 and CDR2 are MNHEY and SMNVEV (reference sequence).

The chain is built from TRBV18 and TRBJ2-7, with 12 bases lining up with TRBD2. Per the germline V gene, CDR1 is KGHSH and CDR2 is LQKENI. The V and J ends lost 5 bases and 4 bases, in that order; junction bases with no gene match: 3. The CDR3 runs to 14 residues. CDR3 sequence reads: CASSTSGRLYEQYF. The CDR3 coding sequence is TGTGCCAGCTCAACTAGCGGGAGGTTGTACGAGCAGTACTTC. Full variable domain (missing parts from reference TRBV18 and TRBJ2-7): NAGVMQNPRHLVRRRGQEARLRCSPMKGHSHVYWYRQLPEEGLKFMVYLQKENIIDESGMPKERFSAEFPKEGPSILRIQQVVRGDSAAYFCASSTSGRLYEQYFGPGTRLTVT.

The J gene is TRBJ2-1, the V gene TRBV6-5, with 7 bases that match TRBD2. This CDR3 is built from 13 residues. J was trimmed by 13 bases and V by 4 bases; bases with no gene match: 10. The germline gives CDR1 MNHEY, CDR2 SVGAGI. The CDR3 spells CASSSIGLGGQFF. The CDR3 DNA follows: TGTGCCAGCAGTTCCATCGGACTAGGCGGACAGTTCTTC.

This clone was observed a single time. This chain links TRBV5-1 with TRBJ2-3, with 7 bases that match TRBD1. Germline V gene sequence: CDR1 SGHRS, CDR2 YFSETQ. This CDR3 spans 15 amino acids. The junction had 9 bases not matched to a gene; V was cut back by 4 bases and J by 4 bases. The CDR3 DNA reads TGCGCCAGCAGCCCGGGACAGTTTTACCCAGATACGCAGTATTTT. This sequence encodes CASSPGQFYPDTQYF.

This clone was detected only once. The genes are TRBV18 and TRBJ2-5, with D hard to call. Germline CDR1 reads KGHSH; CDR2 reads LQKENI. The CDR3 sequence is 14 residues long. V was shortened by 1 base and J by 2 bases, with 8 bases between the two germline ends. This CDR3 reads CASSPRAEQETQYF. The CDR3 bases are TGTGCCAGCTCACCACGGGCAGAGCAAGAGACCCAGTACTTC. The full variable domain, with the rest looked up from reference TRBV18 and TRBJ2-5, is NAGVMQNPRHLVRRRGQEARLRCSPMKGHSHVYWYRQLPEEGLKFMVYLQKENIIDESGMPKERFSAEFPKEGPSILRIQQVVRGDSAAYFCASSPRAEQETQYFGPGTRLLVL.

The rearrangement joins TRBV5-6 to TRBJ1-1; a weak D match, TRBD1 (6 bases). The germline V and J ends were trimmed by 1 base and 3 bases, with 13 bases remaining between them. The CDR3 totals 15 residues. CDR1 SGHDT and CDR2 YYEEEE come from the germline V gene. The CDR3 sequence: CASSLSRGWDTEAFF. The DNA of the CDR3 is TGTGCCAGCAGCTTGAGCAGGGGCTGGGACACTGAAGCTTTCTTT.

V and J are TRBV4-3 and TRBJ2-3; 8 positions match TRBD1. The J segment lost 6 bases and the V segment lost 0 bases, leaving 8 bases of the junction unmatched. In germline, CDR1 is LGHNA, CDR2 YSLEER. The CDR3 sequence is 16 residues long. CDR3 residues: CASSQDSGQEWDTQYF. DNA of the CDR3: TGCGCCAGCAGCCAAGACTCGGGACAGGAATGGGATACGCAGTATTTT.

The rearrangement joins TRBV5-4 to TRBJ1-2; 8 bases line up with TRBD1. V shed 2 bases, J shed 8 bases, and the junction held 8 bases outside the gene matches. This CDR3 has 14 residues. CDR1 is SGHNT, CDR2 YYREEE, per germline (reference sequence). For the CDR3, the DNA is TGTGCCAGCAGCTTTGGGCAGGGGGCGGTCGGCTACACCTTC. Translation gives CASSFGQGAVGYTF.

The rearrangement links TRBV27 to TRBJ2-1, with TRBD2 matching 16 bases. The V gene's germline CDR1 is MNHEY and CDR2 SMNVEV (reference sequence). The ends lost 6 bases at V and 5 bases at J; junction bases unmatched: 4. The CDR3 extends over 16 amino acids. DNA for the CDR3: TGTGCCAGCAGCGGGACTAGCGGGGGGGTAAACAATGAGCAGTTCTTC. Its translation: CASSGTSGGVNNEQFF.

J is TRBJ1-2 and V is TRBV12-3 or TRBV12-4, with TRBD1 matching 8 bases. J gave up 3 bases and V 7 bases, and 4 bases lay outside the gene matches. This CDR3 spans 13 amino acids. As DNA, the CDR3 is TGTGCCAGCACCGAGGACAGGGACTATGGCTACACCTTC. It specifies CASTEDRDYGYTF.

Points on this clone: This same CDR3 is encoded by further DNA sequences in the sample. The rearrangement uses TRBV30 and TRBJ1-1; 8 bases are shared with TRBD1. CDR3 length: 13 amino acids. The junction had 0 bases not matched to a gene; V was cut back by 0 bases and J by 3 bases. Germline V gene sequence: CDR1 GTSNPN, CDR2 SVGIG (reference sequence). CDR3 in DNA: TGTGCCTGGAGTGTACAGGGGGACACTGAAGCTTTCTTT. It specifies CAWSVQGDTEAFF.

This rearrangement joins TRBV19 to TRBJ2-3, with TRBD1 matching 9 bases. From germline, CDR1 is LNHDA and CDR2 SQIVND (reference sequence). The CDR3 is made up of 14 amino acids. Losses at the gene ends were 5 bases for V and 5 bases for J; bases not matched to a gene: 5. The CDR3 DNA sequence: TGTGCCAGTAGTGGGAGGACAGGGGAAGATACGCAGTATTTT. It encodes CASSGRTGEDTQYF.